One and the same sample provided the 14 T cell receptor beta chains below, sequenced in a study of blood T cell repertoires in COVID-19. Sequenced by immunoSEQ multiplex PCR; TCRdb stores in-frame clones only, minus some. The sample contains 40,000 to 45,000 clones, around nine tenths of which appear only once. The source material was peripheral blood. Every receptor here comes from a human donor in a cohort sampled during active COVID-19.

A remark on this clone: This CDR3 is also generated by other DNA sequences in the sample. The rearrangement uses TRBV6-5 and TRBJ1-2, with 8 bases matching TRBD1. Trimming removed 10 bases from V and 5 bases from J; junction bases left unmatched: 6. Per the germline V gene, CDR1 is MNHEY and CDR2 is SVGAGI. This CDR3 is built from 12 residues. The CDR3: CATGQGLYGYTF. The CDR3 region has the DNA TGTGCCACTGGACAGGGCCTATATGGCTACACCTTC.

This clone appeared a single time. The V and J genes are TRBV19 and TRBJ1-5; 7 nucleotides line up with TRBD1. The CDR3 sequence is 16 residues long. Trimming cost V 4 bases and J 0 bases; bases outside gene matches: 6. CDR1 and CDR2 from the germline V gene are LNHDA and SQIVND (reference sequence). The CDR3 DNA is TGTGCCAGTAGTACCCGAGGGGGCTATAGCAATCAGCCCCAGCATTTT. It yields the protein CASSTRGGYSNQPQHF.

This chain links TRBV4-1 with TRBJ1-4; D ambiguous. V lost 3 bases to trimming and J lost 7 bases, with 18 bases between them. This CDR3 spans 16 amino acids. The V gene's germline CDR1 is MGHRA and CDR2 YSYEKL. The CDR3 sequence is CASSQITSFSGEKLFF. The CDR3 coding sequence is TGCGCCAGCAGCCAGATTACATCCTTTTCGGGTGAAAAACTGTTTTTT.

This clone was observed once. This chain links TRBV2 with TRBJ2-1, with D tentatively TRBD2 (6 bases). Germline values: CDR1 SNHLY, CDR2 FYNNEI. The CDR3 contains 11 residues. V shed 6 bases and J shed 12 bases, with 12 bases lying between them. This CDR3 reads CASSLRGGQFF. DNA of the CDR3: TGTGCCAGCAGCTTGCGGGGAGGGCAGTTCTTC.

This chain uses TRBV3-1 (or the pseudogene TRBV3-2) with TRBJ2-2; the match to TRBD2 covers 8 bases. The CDR3 runs 19 residues. Germline V gene sequence: CDR1 LGHDT, CDR2 YNNKEL (reference sequence). J gave up 0 bases and V 1 base, and 10 bases lay outside the gene matches. CDR3 nucleotide sequence: TGTGCCAGCAGCCAAGTAGGGGTACTAGCGGCCGCGAACACCGGGGAGCTGTTTTTT. Translation: CASSQVGVLAAANTGELFF.

The V call is TRBV2, the J call TRBJ1-2, with D hard to call. The CDR3 loop spans 14 amino acids. Germline CDR1 and CDR2: SNHLY and FYNNEI. The V end lost 3 bases, the J end lost 1 base, and 9 bases lay between the germline ends. CDR3 in amino acids: CASSEIQSNYGYTF. The CDR3 bases are TGTGCCAGCAGTGAGATACAGAGTAACTATGGCTACACCTTC.

The gene calls are TRBV5-1 and TRBJ2-2; tentative D call: TRBD1 (5 bases). V lost 0 bases and J lost 7, with 7 bases in between. The CDR3 contains 13 residues. Per the germline V gene, CDR1 is SGHRS and CDR2 is YFSETQ. The CDR3 DNA follows: TGCGCCAGCAGCTTGGAGGGGTTCGGGGAGCTGTTTTTT. Its protein product is CASSLEGFGELFF.

The chain carries TRBV19 and TRBJ1-1; perhaps TRBD1 as D (5 bases). The CDR3 runs to 15 residues. The germline CDR1 and CDR2 sequences are LNHDA and SQIVND (reference sequence). V was pared by 3 bases and J by 5 bases, with 16 bases between. CDR3 in amino acids: CASSMGVSGGTEAFF. The CDR3 DNA reads TGTGCCAGTAGTATGGGCGTTTCTGGGGGGACTGAAGCTTTCTTT.

The chain employs TRBV19 and TRBJ2-2; 8 nucleotides line up with TRBD2. The CDR3 has 17 residues. The germline gives CDR1 LNHDA, CDR2 SQIVND (reference sequence). With V trimmed by 5 bases and J by 3 bases, 11 bases remained unmatched. The DNA of the CDR3 is TGTGCCAGTAGTTGGGGTTGGAGCGGGGGCCACACCGGGGAGCTGTTTTTT. Translated: CASSWGWSGGHTGELFF.

The rearrangement uses TRBV19 and TRBJ1-1; 9 nucleotides line up with TRBD1. The trim removed 8 bases at V and 5 bases at J, leaving 9 bases unmatched. Germline CDR1 and CDR2: LNHDA and SQIVND (reference sequence). The CDR3 covers 14 residues. CDR3 loop: CASRTGEGGTEAFF. The CDR3, as DNA: TGTGCCAGTCGGACAGGGGAAGGTGGAACTGAAGCTTTCTTT.

The rearrangement uses TRBV20-1 and TRBJ2-1; 11 nucleotides match TRBD2. This CDR3 region has 14 residues. Per germline, CDR1 DFQATT and CDR2 SNEGSKA (reference sequence). V trimming: 3 bases; J trimming: 6 bases; junction bases outside the gene matches: 4. This CDR3 is CSASGSGRVNEQFF. The CDR3 DNA reads as TGCAGTGCTAGTGGTAGCGGGAGGGTCAATGAGCAGTTCTTC.

The DNA for the CDR3 is TGTGCCAGCAGCCAAGATTGGCGGGGGACTGAAGCTTTCTTT. It codes for CASSQDWRGTEAFF. The chain links TRBV3-1 (or the pseudogene TRBV3-2) to TRBJ1-1, with D maybe TRBD1 (5 bases). The V gene lost 0 bases and the J gene lost 5 bases, with 10 bases spanning the gap. The germline CDR1 and CDR2 sequences are LGHDT and YNNKEL (reference sequence). CDR3 length: 14 residues.

The rearrangement links TRBV24-1 to TRBJ1-2, with a tentative D call TRBD1 (6 bases). V was cut by 12 bases and J by 6 bases, with 19 bases left in between. The germline CDR1 and CDR2 sequences are KGHDR and SFDVKD. The CDR3 is 13 residues long. The CDR3 DNA sequence: TGTGCCGCCCAACGAGCGGGGGCCAATGGCTACACCTTC. Its protein is CAAQRAGANGYTF.

The V and J genes are TRBV30 and TRBJ2-2; 7 nucleotides match TRBD2. The ends lost 5 bases at V and 0 bases at J; junction bases unmatched: 6. The CDR3 has 15 residues. Germline lookup yields CDR1 GTSNPN and CDR2 SVGIG (reference sequence). The CDR3 protein is CAWGTGLPNTGELFF. The CDR3 nucleotides read TGTGCCTGGGGGACGGGACTACCGAACACCGGGGAGCTGTTTTTT.